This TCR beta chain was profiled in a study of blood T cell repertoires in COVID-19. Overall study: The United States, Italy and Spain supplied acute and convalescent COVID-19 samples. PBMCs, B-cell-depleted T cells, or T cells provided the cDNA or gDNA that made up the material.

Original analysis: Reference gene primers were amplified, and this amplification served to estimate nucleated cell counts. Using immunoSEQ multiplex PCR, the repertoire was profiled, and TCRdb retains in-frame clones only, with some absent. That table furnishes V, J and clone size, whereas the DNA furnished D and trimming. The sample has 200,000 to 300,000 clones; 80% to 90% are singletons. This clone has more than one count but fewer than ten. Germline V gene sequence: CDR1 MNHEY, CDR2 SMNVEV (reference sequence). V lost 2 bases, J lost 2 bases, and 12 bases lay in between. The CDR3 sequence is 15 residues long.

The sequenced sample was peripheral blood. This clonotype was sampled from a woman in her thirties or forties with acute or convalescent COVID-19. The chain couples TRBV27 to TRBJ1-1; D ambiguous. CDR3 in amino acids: CASSLSRGTNTEAFF. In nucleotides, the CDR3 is TGTGCCAGCAGTTTAAGTCGGGGAACAAACACTGAAGCTTTCTTT.